The 24 T cell receptor beta chains in this list originate from one sample, sequenced in a study of T cells in Graves' hyperthyroidism and ophthalmopathy. Amplified TCR beta CDR3 regions came from RNA transcripts. A first-round RT-PCR of the TCR CDR3 used the HTBI primer set. Each CDR3 protein is one row after TCRdb ran MiXCR on the multiplex PCR reads. Among 300,000 to 450,000 distinct CDR3 sequences listed, about a sixth were seen once. Sequencing was done on a sample of blood. The receptors were gathered from a woman aged 18-29 years with Graves' hyperthyroidism that later progressed to Graves' ophthalmopathy.

This clonotype was seen at least ten times. This chain uses TRBV4-3 with TRBJ2-2; D is unresolved. The V and J ends lost 1 base and 2 bases respectively, with 11 bases between them. Germline lookup yields CDR1 LGHNA and CDR2 YSLEER. The CDR3 has 16 residues. CDR3 DNA: TGCGCCAGCAGCCAAGGGGAAGGAATTAACACCGGGGAGCTGTTTTTT. Translating it yields CASSQGEGINTGELFF.

Regarding this clonotype: This clone may be a read error of a much larger clone one base away. The chain recombines TRBV28 with TRBJ2-7, with D unclear. Germline-derived CDR1 and CDR2 are MDHEN and SYDVKM. V dropped 5 bases and J dropped 5 bases, with 13 bases sitting between them. This CDR3 spans 13 amino acids. CDR3 protein: CASSPRTADEQYF. As DNA, the CDR3 is TGTGCCAGCAGTCCCCGGACCGCCGACGAGCAGTACTTC.

This clonotype appeared many times. This sequence joins TRBV6-2 or TRBV6-3 and TRBJ2-7; TRBD1 agrees at 8 bases. CDR3 length: 13 residues. The V gene's germline CDR1 is MNHEY and CDR2 SVGEGT. V was clipped by 6 bases and J by 6 bases; unmatched bases: 7. The CDR3 spells CASSGTGYGEQYF. CDR3 bases: TGTGCCAGCAGCGGGACAGGATACGGCGAGCAGTACTTC.

Many counts were recorded for this clonotype. In nucleotides, the CDR3 is TGTGCCAGCAGCCCAATTGGGTGGAACACTGAAGCTTTCTTT. Encoded protein: CASSPIGWNTEAFF. The rearrangement links TRBV7-2 to TRBJ1-1; D remains ambiguous. Looked up from germline, CDR1 is SGHTA and CDR2 is FQGNSA. Trimming pared 5 bases from V and 1 base from J, leaving 11 bases between. The CDR3 spans 14 residues.

There are many counts of this clonotype. The rearrangement joins TRBV29-1 to TRBJ2-5, with D possibly matching TRBD1 (7 bases). The germline V and J ends were trimmed by 0 bases and 4 bases, with 21 bases remaining between them. In germline, CDR1 is SQVTM, CDR2 ANQGSEA. This CDR3 comprises 17 residues. CDR3 in amino acids: CSVEDRGTVLRRETQYF. In DNA, the CDR3 is TGCAGCGTTGAAGATCGGGGGACAGTCCTTCGACGAGAGACCCAGTACTTC.

In its sample, this clonotype was seen a few times. Possible read error: a much larger clone is one base away. V is TRBV30 and J is TRBJ1-1; D unresolved. Germline CDR1 is GTSNPN and CDR2 is SVGIG (reference sequence). The CDR3 covers 14 residues. Trimming cost V 4 bases and J 6 bases, with 18 bases left between them. The CDR3 here is CAWTLDPKAAEAFF. The CDR3 region has the DNA TGTGCCTGGACTCTGGATCCTAAAGCAGCTGAAGCTTTCTTT.

There are many counts of this clonotype. The chain is built from TRBV12-3 or TRBV12-4 and TRBJ2-1; 8 bases are a match to TRBD2. The CDR3 is 18 residues long. With 4 bases clipped from V and 0 bases from J, the junction kept 11 bases outside the gene matches. CDR3 protein: CASSSGTSGKSSYNEQFF. The DNA of the CDR3 is TGTGCCAGCAGTTCCGGGACTAGTGGTAAGAGCTCCTACAATGAGCAGTTCTTC.

The rearrangement links TRBV6-6 to TRBJ1-6; 9 nucleotides match TRBD1. CDR1 is MNHNY, CDR2 SVGAGI, per germline (reference sequence). J was trimmed by 10 bases and V by 0 bases; bases with no gene match: 10. This CDR3 is built from 17 residues. This CDR3 reads CASSYSFPDRGSSPLHF. The CDR3, as DNA: TGTGCCAGCAGTTACTCGTTCCCGGACAGGGGCAGCTCACCCCTCCACTTT.

The sample holds one count of this clonotype. It may be a read error: a sequence one base away is much more abundant. The chain couples TRBV6-2 or TRBV6-3 to TRBJ2-1; 7 bases agree with TRBD2. CDR3 size: 13 residues. In germline, CDR1 is MNHEY, CDR2 SVGEGT. In DNA form, the CDR3 reads TGTGGCAGCAGTTACTCGGGGGGAAGTGAGCAGTTCTTC. This sequence encodes CGSSYSGGSEQFF.

This clonotype was observed at least ten times. At one of its ends the junction is not consistent with the germline gene, which may arise from a read error. The V gene is TRBV7-7, the J gene TRBJ2-5; 9 nucleotides align to TRBD1. This CDR3 region has 15 residues. Germline assignment: CDR1 SSHAT and CDR2 FNYEAQ (reference sequence). Here the CDR3 reads CASSLGGTGKETQYF. The CDR3 nucleotides read TGTGCTAGCAGCTTAGGAGGGACAGGGAAAGAGACCCAGTACTTC.

This clonotype was seen ten or more times. A much larger clone differs by one base, so this may be a read error. The rearrangement joins TRBV6-2 or TRBV6-3 to TRBJ2-7, with TRBD2 matching 13 bases. The CDR3 has 13 amino acids. V trimming: 6 bases; J trimming: 7 bases; junction bases outside the gene matches: 3. CDR1 is MNHEY and CDR2 is SVGEGT in the germline V gene. The CDR3 reads CASSAGLAGEQYF. The CDR3 DNA sequence: TGTGCCAGCAGCGCGGGACTAGCGGGAGAGCAGTACTTC.

This clonotype has a handful of counts. At one end, the junction sequence differs from germline, possibly due to a read error. The rearrangement joins TRBV24-1 to TRBJ2-5, with 9 bases aligning to TRBD1. The CDR3 has 16 amino acids. CDR1 and CDR2 (germline): KGHDR, SFDVKD. Written as DNA, the CDR3 is TGTGCCACCGCCAATGCCCGGGACAGGGTCCAAGAGACCCAATACTTC. This encodes CATANARDRVQETQYF.

This chain joins TRBV4-3 and TRBJ2-3, with D perhaps assigned TRBD1 or TRBD2 (5 bases each). Germline CDR1 and CDR2: LGHNA and YSLEER. CDR3 size: 17 residues. The V and J ends lost 4 bases and 2 bases respectively, with 19 bases between them. The CDR3 DNA sequence: TGCGCCAGCAGCCGAGAGAACGGGGCCTTTAACACAGATACGCAGTATTTT. As protein: CASSRENGAFNTDTQYF.

This clonotype was seen only a few times. This rearrangement joins TRBV13 to TRBJ2-2; TRBD2 aligns across 7 bases. The germline V gene has CDR1 PRHDT and CDR2 FYEKMQ (reference sequence). This CDR3 is 20 amino acids long. Unmatched junction bases numbered 18, after V lost 5 bases and J lost 0 bases. CDR3 sequence: CASSIFREARLKSNTGELFF. CDR3 sequence (DNA): TGTGCCAGCAGCATCTTCCGGGAGGCCCGACTCAAATCGAACACCGGGGAGCTGTTTTTT. Looking up the rest from reference TRBV13 and TRBJ2-2 gives the full variable domain: AAGVIQSPRHLIKEKRETATLKCYPIPRHDTVYWYQQGPGQDPQFLISFYEKMQSDKGSIPDRFSAQQFSDYHSELNMSSLELGDSALYFCASSIFREARLKSNTGELFFGEGSRLTVL.

This clonotype was found many times. The rearrangement uses TRBV6-1 and TRBJ2-3, with D unclear. V lost 3 bases and J 10 bases, leaving 8 bases between the germline ends. This CDR3 is 11 amino acids long. Germline V gene lookup returns CDR1 MNHNS and CDR2 SASEGT. The CDR3 coding sequence is TGTGCCAGCAGTGATGGCTCACCGCAGTATTTT. This codes for CASSDGSPQYF.

There are many counts of this clonotype. The chain couples TRBV29-1 to TRBJ2-7, with D possibly TRBD1 on 6 matching bases. Deletions cut 4 bases from V and 3 bases from J, with 16 bases between. Germline-derived CDR1 and CDR2 are SQVTM and ANQGSEA. There are 14 residues in the CDR3. This chain's CDR3 is CSVVTSGGSYEQYF. The CDR3 DNA reads TGCAGCGTTGTAACGAGTGGGGGCAGCTACGAGCAGTACTTC.

There are a few counts of this clonotype. This chain connects TRBV7-2 to TRBJ1-5; 9 bases are shared with TRBD1. Germline V gene data show CDR1 as SGHTA and CDR2 as FQGNSA. V shed 5 bases, J shed 0 bases, and the junction held 5 bases outside the gene matches. CDR3 size: 16 residues. CDR3 sequence reads: CASSLTGGISNQPQHF. As DNA, the CDR3 is TGTGCCAGCAGCCTTACAGGGGGCATTAGCAATCAGCCCCAGCATTTT.

This clonotype was detected many times. The chain joins TRBV6-2 or TRBV6-3 to TRBJ2-1; 7 bases are a match to TRBD2. Germline V gene sequence: CDR1 MNHEY, CDR2 SVGEGT. V lost 9 bases and J lost 9; bases outside the gene matches: 17. The CDR3 length is 15 residues. DNA of the CDR3: TGTGCCAGGACGGCCTTGGCGGGAGCCCCGGGTGAGCAGTTCTTC. This gives the protein CARTALAGAPGEQFF.

This clonotype appeared many times. J is TRBJ1-1 and V is TRBV28; no reliable D call. The germline V gene encodes CDR1 MDHEN and CDR2 SYDVKM. V lost 2 bases to trimming and J lost 0 bases, with 10 bases between them. CDR3 length: 15 residues. The CDR3 region has the DNA TGTGCCAGCAGTTTACCGGCACCTATGAACACTGAAGCTTTCTTT. It yields the protein CASSLPAPMNTEAFF.

Only a few counts were recorded for this clonotype. The chain is built from TRBV25-1 and TRBJ1-2; 9 nucleotides agree with TRBD1. The CDR3 has 12 residues. Losses at the gene ends were 8 bases for V and 8 bases for J; bases not matched to a gene: 6. Germline V CDR1 and CDR2: MGHDK, SYGVNS. In DNA form, the CDR3 reads TGTGCCAGCTCACAGGGGGCTGTGGGCTACACCTTC. It translates to CASSQGAVGYTF.

This clonotype was observed many times. This chain links TRBV15 with TRBJ1-1; 7 nucleotides match TRBD1. Germline lookup yields CDR1 LNHNV and CDR2 YYDKDF (reference sequence). This CDR3 has 15 residues. After removal of 3 bases from V and 3 bases from J, the junction contained 7 bases not matched to a gene. The CDR3 DNA follows: TGTGCCACCAGCAGGGCGACAGGGTGGGACACTGAAGCTTTCTTT. Its translation: CATSRATGWDTEAFF.

The V call is TRBV6-2 or TRBV6-3, the J call TRBJ2-2; TRBD2 matches at 15 bases. Trimming removed 4 bases from V and 1 base from J; junction bases left unmatched: 1. Germline loops: CDR1 MNHEY, CDR2 SVGEGT. The CDR3 is 17 amino acids. CDR3 sequence: CASSWGLAGGNTGELFF. The CDR3 region has the DNA TGTGCCAGCAGTTGGGGACTAGCGGGAGGGAACACCGGGGAGCTGTTTTTT.

The chain joins TRBV6-1 to TRBJ2-7; TRBD1 matches 8 bases. The CDR3 is 15 amino acids. Germline CDR1 is MNHNS and CDR2 is SASEGT. The V and J ends lost 3 bases and 4 bases, in that order; junction bases with no gene match: 8. CDR3 region: CASSDLRTGIYEQYF. The CDR3 region has the DNA TGTGCCAGCAGTGACCTCCGGACAGGGATTTACGAGCAGTACTTC.

In this sample, this clonotype turned up a few times. This sequence joins TRBV20-1 and TRBJ2-7; 11 bases line up with TRBD1. The CDR3 extends over 13 amino acids. The J segment lost 7 bases and the V segment lost 4 bases, leaving 6 bases of the junction unmatched. Per the germline V gene, CDR1 is DFQATT and CDR2 is SNEGSKA (reference sequence). This CDR3 reads CSAIGQGAGEQYF. CDR3 nucleotide sequence: TGCAGTGCTATAGGACAGGGGGCGGGAGAGCAGTACTTC.